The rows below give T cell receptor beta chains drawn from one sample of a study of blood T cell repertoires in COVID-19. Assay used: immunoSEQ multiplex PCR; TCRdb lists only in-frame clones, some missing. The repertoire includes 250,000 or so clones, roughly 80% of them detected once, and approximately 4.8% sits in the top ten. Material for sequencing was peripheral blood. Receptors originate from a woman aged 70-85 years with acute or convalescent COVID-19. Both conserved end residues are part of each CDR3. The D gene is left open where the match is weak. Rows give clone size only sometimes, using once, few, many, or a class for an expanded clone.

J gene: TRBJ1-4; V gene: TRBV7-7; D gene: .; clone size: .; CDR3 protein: CASSLGARKAEKLFF; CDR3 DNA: TGTGCTAGCAGCTTAGGGGCCAGGAAAGCTGAAAAACTGTTTTTT
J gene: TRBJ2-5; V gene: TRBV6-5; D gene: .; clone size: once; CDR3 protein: CASSPTGRETQYF; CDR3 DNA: TGTGCCAGCAGCCCAACAGGGCGGGAGACCCAGTACTTC
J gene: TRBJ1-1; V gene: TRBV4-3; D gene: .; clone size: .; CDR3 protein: CASSHYTNTEAFF; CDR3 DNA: TGCGCCAGCAGCCATTACACGAACACTGAAGCTTTCTTT
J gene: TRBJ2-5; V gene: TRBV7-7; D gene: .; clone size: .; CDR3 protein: CASSLVGSGGWETQYF; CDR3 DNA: TGTGCTAGCAGCTTAGTTGGGTCGGGGGGCTGGGAGACCCAGTACTTC
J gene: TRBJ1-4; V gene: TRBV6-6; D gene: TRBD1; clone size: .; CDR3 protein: CASSGTGVGEKLFF; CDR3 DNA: TGTGCCAGCAGTGGTACAGGGGTTGGAGAAAAACTGTTTTTT
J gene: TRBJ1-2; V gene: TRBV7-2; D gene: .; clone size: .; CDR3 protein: CASSLAGQSYGYTF; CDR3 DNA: TGTGCCAGCAGCTTAGCTGGACAATCCTATGGCTACACCTTC
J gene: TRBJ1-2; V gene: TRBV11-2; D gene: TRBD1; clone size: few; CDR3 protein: CASSPGGEGSGYTF; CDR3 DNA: TGTGCCAGCAGCCCAGGGGGAGAGGGAAGCGGCTACACCTTC
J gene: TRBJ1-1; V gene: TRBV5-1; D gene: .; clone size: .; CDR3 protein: CASSLVGGQGWKNTEAFF; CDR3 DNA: TGCGCCAGCAGCTTGGTCGGGGGTCAAGGTTGGAAGAACACTGAAGCTTTCTTT
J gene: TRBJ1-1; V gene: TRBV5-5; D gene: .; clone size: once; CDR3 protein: CASMTQLNTEAFF; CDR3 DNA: TGTGCCAGCATGACACAGTTGAACACTGAAGCTTTCTTT
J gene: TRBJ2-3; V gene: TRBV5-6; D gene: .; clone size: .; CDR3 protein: CASSRWDINTDTQYF; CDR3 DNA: TGTGCCAGCAGTCGATGGGACATCAACACAGATACGCAGTATTTT
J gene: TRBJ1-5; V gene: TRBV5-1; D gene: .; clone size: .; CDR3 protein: CASSLLSGINQPQHF; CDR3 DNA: TGCGCCAGCAGCTTGCTCTCAGGAATCAATCAGCCCCAGCATTTT
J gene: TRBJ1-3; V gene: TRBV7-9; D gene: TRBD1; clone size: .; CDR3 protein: CASSELQGAGNTIYF; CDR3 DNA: TGTGCCAGCAGCGAACTACAGGGGGCTGGAAACACCATATATTTT
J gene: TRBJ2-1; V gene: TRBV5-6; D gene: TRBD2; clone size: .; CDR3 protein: CASSAYLAGNYNEQFF; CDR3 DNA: TGTGCCAGCAGCGCTTATCTAGCGGGGAACTACAATGAGCAGTTCTTC
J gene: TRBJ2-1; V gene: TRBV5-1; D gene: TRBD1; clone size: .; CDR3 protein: CASSIGTGGVPEQFF; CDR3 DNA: TGCGCCAGCAGCATTGGGACAGGGGGCGTTCCTGAGCAGTTCTTC